These 20 T cell receptor beta chains came from one sample sequenced in a study of CD8+CD57+ T cells in acquired aplastic anemia. Patients chosen for sequencing had CD8+CD57+ cells that had expanded, as shown by flow cytometry. The template for TCR beta VDJ and CDR3 sequence profiling was genomic DNA. TCRdb reprocessed the reads with MiXCR, giving one entry per CDR3 protein. The data contain approximately 190,000 distinct CDR3 sequences, 40% to 55% of them singletons. The sample consisted of sorted CD4+, CD8+, or CD8+CD57+ T cells (not recorded which) from PBMCs. Source of these receptors: a human donor with aplastic anemia.

This clonotype was counted a few times. The V gene is TRBV24-1, the J gene TRBJ2-7; D remains unclear. Germline CDR1 reads KGHDR; CDR2 reads SFDVKD. V was clipped by 3 bases and J by 5 bases, with 13 bases between them. CDR3 length: 14 residues. This CDR3 reads CATSDRLRVHEQYF. As DNA, the CDR3 is TGTGCCACCAGTGATCGGTTACGGGTACACGAGCAGTACTTC.

A single count supports this clonotype. The chain has TRBV7-7 and TRBJ2-5, with TRBD2 identical over 7 bases. This CDR3 is 15 amino acids long. The V gene end was trimmed by 4 bases and the J gene end by 1 base; junction bases not matched to a gene: 6. CDR1 SSHAT and CDR2 FNYEAQ come from the germline V gene (reference sequence). As DNA, the CDR3 is TGTGCCAGCAGCTCTTCGGGACTATCCCAAGAGACCCAGTACTTC. Translating gives CASSSSGLSQETQYF. Supplemented by reference TRBV7-7 and TRBJ2-5, the full variable domain reads GAGVSQSPRYKVTKRGQDVTLRCDPISSHATLYWYQQALGQGPEFLTYFNYEAQPDKSGLPSDRFSAERPEGSISTLTIQRTEQRDSAMYRCASSSSGLSQETQYFGPGTRLLVL.

In regard to this clonotype: This could be a read error, since a much larger clone is one nucleotide away. The gene calls are TRBV5-4 and TRBJ2-7; 8 positions match TRBD2. Germline CDR1 is SGHNT and CDR2 is YYREEE (reference sequence). This CDR3 is built from 14 residues. CDR3 in amino acids: CTSSHHGGGYEQYF. For the CDR3, the DNA is TGTACCAGCAGCCACCACGGGGGGGGCTACGAGCAGTACTTC. The full variable domain, completed using reference TRBV5-4 and TRBJ2-7, is ETGVTQSPTHLIKTRGQQVTLRCSSQSGHNTVSWYQQALGQGPQFIFQYYREEENGRGNFPPRFSGLQFPNYSSELNVNALELDDSALYLCTSSHHGGGYEQYFGPGTRLTVT.

The CDR3 nucleotides read TGTGCCAGCAGCTTCTCCAAGAACACCGGGGAGCTGTTTTTT. Residues: CASSFSKNTGELFF. V gene TRBV7-3 combines with J gene TRBJ2-2; D gene uncertain. Trimming took off 3 bases at V and 1 base at J, with 6 bases between the two ends. The CDR3 extends over 14 amino acids. Germline V gives CDR1 SGHTA, CDR2 FQGTGA.

The chain uses TRBV9 and TRBJ1-3; D not resolved. The germline V gene has CDR1 SGDLS and CDR2 YYNGEE. This CDR3 has 15 amino acids. V was cut by 0 bases and J by 0 bases, with 7 bases left in between. CDR3 region: CASSVGVSSGNTIYF. In DNA form, the CDR3 reads TGTGCCAGCAGCGTAGGGGTAAGCTCTGGAAACACCATATATTTT.

This chain uses TRBV7-2 with TRBJ1-1; 8 nucleotides agree with TRBD1. This CDR3 is built from 14 residues. V gave up 5 bases and J gave up 5 bases; unmatched junction bases: 7. Germline V gene sequence: CDR1 SGHTA, CDR2 FQGNSA. CDR3: CASSQRQGITEAFF. In DNA, the CDR3 is TGTGCCAGCAGCCAGCGACAGGGGATAACTGAAGCTTTCTTT.

The chain carries TRBV19 and TRBJ1-2, with D unresolved. Trimming left V 5 bases short and J 7 bases short, with 14 bases between. Germline CDR1 and CDR2: LNHDA and SQIVND (reference sequence). The CDR3 length is 13 residues. CDR3 DNA sequence: TGTGCCAGTAGTGCCCGACGGGGAGGTGGCTACACCTTC. As protein: CASSARRGGGYTF.

The chain's CDR3 is CASSGDRTTGANVLTF. CDR3 DNA: TGTGCCAGCAGTGGGGACCGAACTACTGGGGCCAACGTCCTGACTTTC. V and J are TRBV6-1 and TRBJ2-6; D may match TRBD1 or TRBD2 (5 bases each). The CDR3 consists of 16 residues. Trimming left V 4 bases short and J 2 bases short, with 12 bases between. Germline V gene sequence: CDR1 MNHNS, CDR2 SASEGT.

V is TRBV20-1 and J is TRBJ1-2; D is perhaps TRBD1 (6 bases). The CDR3 length is 11 residues. Germline V gene sequence: CDR1 DFQATT, CDR2 SNEGSKA (reference sequence). Trimming removed 5 bases at V and 8 bases at J, with 12 bases between. CDR3 in amino acids: CSAESGDGYTF. The CDR3 nucleotides read TGCAGTGCTGAATCAGGGGACGGCTACACCTTC.

Note on this clonotype: A junction boundary mismatches the germline segment, possibly from a read error. The J gene is TRBJ2-3, the V gene TRBV15; a possible D gene is TRBD1 (6 bases). This CDR3 is 13 amino acids long. From germline, CDR1 is LNHNV and CDR2 YYDKDF (reference sequence). CDR3 sequence (DNA): TGCGCCACCAGGGGCGGTAGCACAGATACGCAGTATTTT. It is translated as CATRGGSTDTQYF. The variable domain in full, completed from reference TRBV15 and TRBJ2-3, reads DAMVIQNPRYQVTQFGKPVTLSCSQTLNHNVMYWYQQKSSQAPKLLFHYYDKDFNNEADTPDNFQSRRPNTSFCFLDIRSPGLGDTAMYLCATRGGSTDTQYFGPGTRLTVL.

A remark on this clonotype: It may be a read error: a sequence one base away is much more abundant. The chain joins TRBV19 to TRBJ2-2; D ambiguous. The length of the CDR3 is 11 residues. Germline CDR1 LNHDA, CDR2 SQIVND (reference sequence). CDR3 residues: CVSSISGELFF. CDR3 sequence (DNA): TGTGTCAGTAGTATAAGCGGGGAGCTGTTTTTT. The full variable domain, rest sourced from reference TRBV19 and TRBJ2-2, is DGGITQSPKYLFRKEGQNVTLSCEQNLNHDAMYWYRQDPGQGLRLIYYSQIVNDFQKGDIAEGYSVSREKKESFPLTVTSAQKNPTAFYLCVSSISGELFFGEGSRLTVL.

The gene calls are TRBV11-2 and TRBJ1-3, with D perhaps matching TRBD1 (6 bases). This CDR3 has 18 residues. CDR1 SGHAT and CDR2 FQNNGV come from the germline V gene. V shed 5 bases and J shed 0 bases, with 20 bases lying between them. CDR3 nucleotide sequence: TGTGCCAGCAGCAGCGGGACACCCGCGCTATACTCTGGAAACACCATATATTTT. Translating it yields CASSSGTPALYSGNTIYF.

In its sample, this clonotype was seen a few times. For the CDR3, the DNA is TGTGCCACCAGCAGTGGAACCGGGACGCGGTCCTCTGGAAACACCATATATTTT. Amino acid sequence: CATSSGTGTRSSGNTIYF. The chain carries TRBV15 and TRBJ1-3; D is possibly TRBD1 (5 bases). The V and J ends lost 3 bases and 0 bases respectively, with 18 bases between them. Germline V CDR1 and CDR2: LNHNV, YYDKDF (reference sequence). The CDR3 runs to 18 residues.

The rearrangement uses TRBV5-1 and TRBJ1-6; no clear D gene. This CDR3 is built from 13 residues. Germline V gives CDR1 SGHRS, CDR2 YFSETQ. Between the trimmed V and J ends, which lost 0 bases and 8 bases, there was a span of 6 bases. The CDR3 DNA sequence: TGCGCCAGCAGCTTGGACGGGGATTCACCCCTCCACTTT. Translation: CASSLDGDSPLHF.

This sequence joins TRBV5-5 and TRBJ1-1; D remains unclear. Germline values: CDR1 SGHKS, CDR2 YYEKEE (reference sequence). This CDR3 is built from 13 residues. Trimming cost V 4 bases and J 3 bases, with 10 bases left between them. The CDR3 here is CASSQRKDTEAFF. The CDR3 DNA sequence: TGTGCCAGCAGCCAACGGAAAGACACTGAAGCTTTCTTT.

This clonotype has at least ten counts. The V gene is TRBV2, the J gene TRBJ2-7; 9 bases align to TRBD1. There are 14 residues in the CDR3. Trimming removed 5 bases from V and 3 bases from J; junction bases left unmatched: 5. The germline V gene encodes CDR1 SNHLY and CDR2 FYNNEI. Here the CDR3 reads CASSPDRGDYEQYF. DNA for the CDR3: TGTGCCAGCAGTCCGGACAGGGGAGACTACGAGCAGTACTTC. The complete variable domain, with remaining parts taken from reference TRBV2 and TRBJ2-7, reads EPEVTQTPSHQVTQMGQEVILRCVPISNHLYFYWYRQILGQKVEFLVSFYNNEISEKSEIFDDQFSVERPDGSNFTLKIRSTKLEDSAMYFCASSPDRGDYEQYFGPGTRLTVT.

The chain employs TRBV6-5 and TRBJ1-5; 8 bases map to TRBD1. The V and J ends lost 2 bases and 5 bases, in that order; junction bases with no gene match: 2. Germline loops: CDR1 MNHEY, CDR2 SVGAGI. This CDR3 comprises 14 residues. The DNA of the CDR3 is TGTGCCAGCAGTTACCTGACAGGGGATCAGCCCCAGCATTTT. Its translation is CASSYLTGDQPQHF.

CDR3 region: CSAQDREALNGYTF. CDR3 coding DNA: TGCAGTGCCCAGGACAGGGAGGCTCTGAATGGCTACACCTTC. The chain uses TRBV20-1 and TRBJ1-2, with 8 bases identical to TRBD1. CDR1 is DFQATT and CDR2 is SNEGSKA in the germline V gene (reference sequence). The CDR3 is 14 amino acids. The V segment lost 6 bases and the J segment 6 bases; nucleotides outside the gene matches: 12.

The chain uses TRBV7-9 and TRBJ1-4; D is ambiguous. Germline V CDR1 and CDR2: SEHNR, FQNEAQ (reference sequence). V dropped 2 bases and J dropped 7 bases, with 2 bases sitting between them. The CDR3 is 11 amino acids. The CDR3 spells CASSLLEKLFF. Written as DNA, the CDR3 is TGTGCCAGCAGCTTACTTGAAAAACTGTTTTTT.

The chain uses TRBV19 and TRBJ1-4, with 7 bases that match TRBD1. V was clipped by 4 bases and J by 8 bases; unmatched bases: 7. Germline assignment: CDR1 LNHDA and CDR2 SQIVND (reference sequence). The CDR3 is made up of 14 amino acids. This chain's CDR3 is CASSKSRGFEKLFF. CDR3 DNA: TGTGCCAGTAGTAAGAGCAGGGGGTTCGAAAAACTGTTTTTT.